Listed below are T cell receptor beta chains from one sample, sequenced in a study of T cell repertoires in ileal Crohn's disease. This table comes from immunoSEQ multiplex PCR, and its TCRdb copy is limited to in-frame clones, with some not included. The repertoire holds almost 7,500 clones, about 67% seen once, with approximately 8.2% in the top ten. The sequencing sample was made of ileal tissue. These receptors were taken from an adult with Crohn's disease. The CDR3 runs from the conserved cysteine through the conserved F or W. A D gene is named only where the DNA matches it firmly. Expanded clones get a size class; other rows say once, few or many, or leave the size out.

v_gene	j_gene	abundance	d_gene	CDR3aa	CDR3nt
TRBV28	TRBJ2-1	few	TRBD2	CASSFRDYNNEQFF	TGTGCCAGCAGTTTCCGGGACTACAACAATGAGCAGTTCTTC
TRBV27	TRBJ2-1	.	TRBD2	CASSLLSGRAYNEQFF	TGTGCCAGCAGTTTACTTAGCGGGAGGGCCTACAATGAGCAGTTCTTC
TRBV4-3	TRBJ1-2	few	TRBD1	CASSQDTGQGANYGYTF	TGCGCCAGCAGCCAAGATACCGGACAGGGGGCTAACTATGGCTACACCTTC
TRBV29-1	TRBJ2-3	.	.	CSVVPADTQYF	TGCAGCGTTGTCCCGGCAGATACGCAGTATTTT
TRBV11-2	TRBJ2-7	.	.	CANADLGEQYF	TGTGCCAACGCGGACCTGGGCGAGCAGTACTTC
TRBV20-1	TRBJ1-1	.	.	CVSWDTEAFF	TGCGTCTCCTGGGACACTGAAGCTTTCTTT
TRBV28	TRBJ2-7	once	.	CASSRDTVAYEQYF	TGTGCCAGCAGCCGGGACACAGTGGCGTACGAGCAGTACTTC
TRBV7-3	TRBJ2-2	.	TRBD2	CASSLLGAGGGTGELFF	TGTGCCAGCAGCTTATTAGGAGCGGGAGGGGGAACCGGGGAGCTGTTTTTT
TRBV29-1	TRBJ1-1	.	TRBD1	CSGGTGGVNTEAFF	TGCAGCGGCGGGACAGGGGGTGTGAACACTGAAGCTTTCTTT
TRBV25-1	TRBJ1-1	.	.	CASSEWGLEAFF	TGTGCCAGCAGTGAATGGGGGCTTGAAGCTTTCTTT